This T cell receptor (beta chain) originates from a study of blood T cell repertoires in COVID-19. For the study at large: Both acute and convalescent COVID-19 samples were obtained from the United States, Italy and Spain.

Germline V CDR1 and CDR2: SEHNR, FQNEAQ (reference sequence). V lost 5 bases and J lost 5; bases outside the gene matches: 4. This CDR3 spans 15 amino acids. As processed by the authors: Researchers report that nucleated cell counts were estimated from reference gene primer amplification. Generated by immunoSEQ multiplex PCR, the TCRdb table keeps only in-frame clones and is missing some. The DNA gave D and trimming, while V, J and clone size come from that table. Of 250,000 to 300,000 clones detected, roughly 87% appear once; the ten largest clones hold roughly 2.2%. There are a few counts of this clone.

Sequenced sample: peripheral blood. This TCR was recovered from a woman in her 50s who had recovered from COVID-19. This chain connects TRBV7-9 to TRBJ2-1; 12 bases align to TRBD2. Here the CDR3 DNA reads TGTGCCAGCAGCCTGCTAGCGGGAGGGCACAATGAGCAGTTCTTC. Translating it yields CASSLLAGGHNEQFF.